This TCR beta chain was identified in a study of blood T cells in healthy people across ages. Study at large: About one barcoded beta molecule was captured per two T cells (by template switching).

This clonotype came up a few times. The use of a sample-barcoded 5' primer and a J-beta primer mix characterized a second PCR of roughly 7 to 11 cycles. All samples gave at least 2.5 million CDR3-containing paired-end reads. Using its own MiXCR run on the 5' RACE reads, TCRdb lists one record per CDR3 protein. The sample holds about 720,000 distinct CDR3 sequences; around a fifth are singletons and the top ten take roughly a fifth. This CDR3 region has 14 residues. From germline, CDR1 is SEHNR and CDR2 FQNEAQ (reference sequence). V was pared by 5 bases and J by 4 bases, with 12 bases between. Peripheral blood from each donor was collected in a volume of 9.5 to 10 milliliters.

The TCR was taken from a man in his 70s in good health. This rearrangement joins TRBV7-9 to TRBJ2-1; maybe TRBD1 (5 bases). The specimen sequenced was blood. This chain's CDR3 is CASSIEQGYNEQFF. In DNA form, the CDR3 reads TGTGCCAGCAGCATCGAGCAGGGTTACAATGAGCAGTTCTTC.